The 2 T cell receptor beta chains below come from one sample, sequenced in a study of glioma-infiltrating T cells. TCR alpha and beta CDR3 regions were amplified from RNA using iRepertoire nested multiplex PCR. MiXCR was run by TCRdb on the multiplex PCR reads, yielding one entry per CDR3 protein. The sample contains approximately 120,000 distinct CDR3 sequences, less than 30% of which appear only once. The sequencing input was glioma tissue, nonneoplastic brain tissue, or PBMCs (not recorded which). These receptors came from a human donor with low-grade glioma or glioblastoma, undergoing nonglioma brain surgery, or in good health (not recorded which).

In regard to this clonotype: A junction end diverges from the germline sequence, so it may reflect a read error. The chain combines TRBV20-1 with TRBJ2-7; D not resolved. Germline V lookup: CDR1 DFQATT, CDR2 SNEGSKA (reference sequence). This CDR3 is 12 amino acids long. CDR3 region: CSAITVYYEQYF. The CDR3 coding sequence is TGCAGTGCTATTACAGTCTACTACGAGCAGTATTTC.

The table lists this clonotype with many counts. The chain recombines TRBV18 with TRBJ1-1, with D hard to call. Germline assignment: CDR1 KGHSH and CDR2 LQKENI. CDR3 size: 13 residues. Trimming removed 5 bases at V and 4 bases at J, with 11 bases between. CDR3 in amino acids: CASSSSRSTEAFF. CDR3 DNA sequence: TGTGCCAGCTCATCCTCTCGAAGCACTGAAGCTTTCTTT.